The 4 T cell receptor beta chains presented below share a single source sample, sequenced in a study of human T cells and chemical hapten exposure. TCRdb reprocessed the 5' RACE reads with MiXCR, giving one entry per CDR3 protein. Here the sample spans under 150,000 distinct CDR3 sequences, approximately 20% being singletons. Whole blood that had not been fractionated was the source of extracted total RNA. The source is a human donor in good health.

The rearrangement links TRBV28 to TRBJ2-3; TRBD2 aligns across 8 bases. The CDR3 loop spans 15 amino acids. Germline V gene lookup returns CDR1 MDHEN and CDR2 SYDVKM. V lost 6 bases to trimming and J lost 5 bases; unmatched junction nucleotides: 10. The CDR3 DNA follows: TGTGCCAGCAGCCCGGGAGGGCCCGGAGAAGATACGCAGTATTTT. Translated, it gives CASSPGGPGEDTQYF.

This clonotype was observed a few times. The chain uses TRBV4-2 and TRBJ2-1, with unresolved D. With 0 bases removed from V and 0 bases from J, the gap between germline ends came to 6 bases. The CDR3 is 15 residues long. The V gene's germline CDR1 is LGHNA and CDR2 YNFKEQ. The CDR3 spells CASSQEARSYNEQFF. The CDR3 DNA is TGTGCCAGCAGCCAAGAGGCACGCTCCTACAATGAGCAGTTCTTC.

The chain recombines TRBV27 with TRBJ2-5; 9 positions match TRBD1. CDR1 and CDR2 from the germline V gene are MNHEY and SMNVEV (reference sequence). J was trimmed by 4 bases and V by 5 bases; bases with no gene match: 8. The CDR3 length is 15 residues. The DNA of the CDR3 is TGTGCCAGCAGTCCCGTTACAGGGGGCGCAGAGACCCAGTACTTC. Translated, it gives CASSPVTGGAETQYF.

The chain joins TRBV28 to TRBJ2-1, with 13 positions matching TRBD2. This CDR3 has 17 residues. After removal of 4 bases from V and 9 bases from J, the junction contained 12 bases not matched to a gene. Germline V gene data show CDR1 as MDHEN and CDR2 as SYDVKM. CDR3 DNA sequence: TGTGCCAGCAGTTCCCCCTCACTAGCGGGAGGGCCCGGTGAGCAGTTCTTC. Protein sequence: CASSSPSLAGGPGEQFF.